These T cell receptor beta chains were read from a single sample in a study of shared clonotypes between healthy human individuals. Some clones are missing from TCRdb's copy, which holds only in-frame ones; the method was immunoSEQ multiplex PCR. This table has fewer than 3 million clones, about nine tenths appearing once. Source material: naive CD4+ T cells from PBMCs. These receptors all stem from a man aged 18 to 30 in good health. Some clones in this sample may be carry-over from other donors' samples. CDR3s include the opening cysteine and the closing phenylalanine or tryptophan. Fields, in order: CDR3 protein, CDR3 DNA, V gene, D gene, clone size, J gene. D genes are given only for firm matches. Size tells how often a clone was seen (once, few, many) or the class of an expanded clone, and some rows leave it out.

CASSLDSSGGGTEAFF TGTGCCAGCAGCTTAGATAGTTCGGGAGGAGGGACTGAAGCTTTCTTT TRBV11-3 . . TRBJ1-1
CASSLGLVADTQYF TGTGCCAGCAGTTTAGGCCTAGTCGCAGATACGCAGTATTTT TRBV28 . . TRBJ2-3
CASSPPLSANGYTF TGTGCCAGCTCACCACCTCTCTCAGCGAATGGCTACACCTTC TRBV18 . . TRBJ1-2
CASSRPPAGQETQYF TGTGCCAGCAGTCGTCCCCCGGCGGGCCAAGAGACCCAGTACTTC TRBV28 . . TRBJ2-5
CASSFAPTGAGNTIYF TGTGCCAGCAGCTTCGCCCCGACGGGGGCTGGAAACACCATATATTTT TRBV5-5 . . TRBJ1-3
CASSPRGSGLATPNEQFF TGTGCCAGCAGCCCTAGAGGGTCGGGACTAGCGACTCCCAATGAGCAGTTCTTC TRBV11-2 TRBD2 . TRBJ2-1
CASSSSGNAPPAQFF TGTGCCAGCAGCTCCAGCGGGAACGCCCCCCCCGCCCAGTTCTTC TRBV7-2 TRBD2 . TRBJ2-1
CASSPPEGARGASYEQYF TGTGCCAGCAGCCCACCGGAAGGAGCGAGGGGGGCCTCCTACGAGCAGTACTTC TRBV7-7 . . TRBJ2-7
CASSLMLGTRSGELFF TGTGCCAGCAGCTTAATGTTGGGGACTAGGTCCGGGGAGCTGTTTTTT TRBV7-8 TRBD2 . TRBJ2-2
CASNFSRWDRPWGYEQYF TGTGCCAGCAATTTTAGTCGTTGGGACCGCCCCTGGGGCTACGAGCAGTACTTC TRBV7-4 . . TRBJ2-7
CASSLGTSSGANVLTF TGTGCCAGCAGTTTGGGGACCAGCTCTGGGGCCAACGTCCTGACTTTC TRBV28 . . TRBJ2-6
CASSPTAGYEQYF TGTGCCAGCAGCCCGACAGCGGGATACGAGCAGTACTTC TRBV14 TRBD2 . TRBJ2-7
CSVEDGGGRGDTQYF TGCAGCGTTGAAGACGGGGGCGGACGCGGGGATACGCAGTATTTT TRBV29-1 . . TRBJ2-3
CASSLAERETQYF TGTGCCAGCAGCTTAGCGGAGCGAGAGACCCAGTACTTC TRBV7-6 . . TRBJ2-5
CASSESYLGTDTQYF TGTGCCAGCAGTGAGAGCTATCTCGGCACAGATACGCAGTATTTT TRBV6-4 . . TRBJ2-3
CSLGGRTDTQYF TGCAGCCTGGGAGGGAGAACAGATACGCAGTATTTT TRBV29-1 TRBD2 . TRBJ2-3
CASSFSSGRMTEAFF TGTGCCAGCTCATTCTCTTCAGGGAGAATGACTGAAGCTTTCTTT TRBV18 . . TRBJ1-1
CASSLAAESYEQYF TGTGCCAGCAGTTTAGCAGCGGAGTCCTACGAGCAGTACTTC TRBV27 . . TRBJ2-7
CASSEGLNTEAFF TGTGCCAGCAGTGAGGGTTTGAACACTGAAGCTTTCTTT TRBV2 . . TRBJ1-1
CASSPGTPRGETQYF TGTGCCAGCAGTCCCGGGACTCCGCGTGGGGAGACCCAGTACTTC TRBV9 . . TRBJ2-5
CASSRTDLMRDKNIQYF TGTGCCAGCAGCCGGACGGACTTAATGAGGGACAAAAACATTCAGTACTTC TRBV27 . . TRBJ2-4
CATSRGQELHF TGTGCCACCAGCAGAGGACAGGAACTCCACTTT TRBV15 . . TRBJ1-6
CASTPRASGNEQFF TGCGCCAGCACCCCGCGAGCCTCCGGCAATGAGCAGTTCTTC TRBV5-1 . . TRBJ2-1
CASSPAGEDTEAFF TGTGCCAGCAGTCCGGCAGGGGAGGACACTGAAGCTTTCTTT TRBV6-5 . . TRBJ1-1
CASSRTSGGDTQYF TGTGCCAGCAGCCGGACTAGCGGGGGCGATACGCAGTATTTT TRBV7-2 TRBD2 . TRBJ2-3
CAWSVYWDRGNNEQFF TGTGCCTGGAGTGTATATTGGGACAGGGGCAACAATGAGCAGTTCTTC TRBV30 TRBD1 . TRBJ2-1
CASSLRRLAYEQYF TGTGCCAGCAGTTTGAGACGGCTAGCCTACGAGCAGTACTTC TRBV28 . . TRBJ2-7
CASSSRTSGGYNEQFF TGTGCCAGCAGCTCCCGGACTAGCGGGGGTTACAATGAGCAGTTCTTC TRBV11-3 TRBD2 . TRBJ2-1
CASSQRSVNTGELFF TGTGCCAGCTCCCAGAGGAGCGTGAACACCGGGGAGCTGTTTTTT TRBV18 . once TRBJ2-2
CASSLSPGSQETQYF TGCGCCAGCAGCCTATCCCCGGGCTCCCAAGAGACCCAGTACTTC TRBV5-1 . . TRBJ2-5
CASSLSGSDETQYF TGTGCCAGCAGCTTGTCAGGCTCAGATGAGACCCAGTACTTC TRBV9 . . TRBJ2-5
CASKDKLGLAGGLSTDTQYF TGTGCCAGTAAGGACAAATTGGGACTAGCGGGAGGTCTTAGCACAGATACGCAGTATTTT TRBV19 TRBD2 . TRBJ2-3
CASSWRLTSGRSTGELFF TGCGCCAGCAGCTGGCGATTGACTAGCGGGAGGTCCACCGGGGAGCTGTTTTTT TRBV5-1 TRBD2 . TRBJ2-2
CASSLRLYGYTF TGTGCCAGCAGCTTACGGCTCTATGGCTACACCTTC TRBV13 . . TRBJ1-2
CASSLPVTGASRYF TGTGCCAGCAGCTTACCGGTGACGGGGGCGAGTCGGTACTTC TRBV7-9 . . TRBJ2-7
CATTGQSSNQPQHF TGTGCCACCACGGGGCAGTCTAGCAATCAGCCCCAGCATTTT TRBV6-5 . . TRBJ1-5
CASSLARRGGYEKLFF TGTGCCAGCAGTTTAGCAAGACGGGGAGGTTATGAAAAACTGTTTTTT TRBV27 . . TRBJ1-4
CSVVRSGNYEQYF TGCAGCGTAGTAAGGAGTGGAAACTACGAGCAGTACTTC TRBV29-1 . . TRBJ2-7
CASRAGAGKNIQYF TGTGCCAGTCGGGCCGGCGCGGGCAAAAACATTCAGTACTTC TRBV19 . . TRBJ2-4
CASSDREGRNTIYF TGTGCCAGCAGCGACCGGGAAGGGAGAAACACCATATATTTT TRBV2 . . TRBJ1-3
CASSPPNRGMNTEAFF TGTGCCAGCAGCCCACCTAACAGGGGGATGAACACTGAAGCTTTCTTT TRBV4-2 TRBD1 few TRBJ1-1
CASSQGGWPPSQYF TGCGCCAGCAGCCAAGGCGGGTGGCCCCCTTCGCAGTATTTT TRBV4-1 . . TRBJ2-3
CASSLTMTSTRTGELFF TGTGCCAGCAGCTTAACCATGACTAGTACCCGGACTGGGGAGCTGTTTTTT TRBV7-7 . . TRBJ2-2
CASSTGTGNTEAFF TGTGCCAGCTCAACCGGGACAGGGAACACTGAAGCTTTCTTT TRBV18 TRBD1 . TRBJ1-1
CASSSLGGSETQYF TGTGCCAGCAGTTCCCTCGGGGGGAGTGAGACCCAGTACTTC TRBV27 TRBD2 . TRBJ2-5
CASSISGAPYGYTF TGTGCCAGTAGTATTTCCGGGGCTCCGTATGGCTACACCTTC TRBV19 . . TRBJ1-2
CASSYGKPINEQFF TGTGCCAGCAGTTACGGGAAACCGATCAATGAGCAGTTCTTC TRBV6-5 . . TRBJ2-1
CASSTGTYSYNEQFF TGCGCCAGCAGCACCGGGACTTACTCCTACAATGAGCAGTTCTTC TRBV5-1 . . TRBJ2-1
CASLRGPGVDGYTF TGTGCCAGCCTCCGGGGTCCCGGCGTCGATGGCTACACCTTC TRBV6-1 . . TRBJ1-2
CASSSRGYTEAFF TGTGCCAGCAGCTCCAGGGGATACACTGAAGCTTTCTTT TRBV5-6 . few TRBJ1-1
CASSYLGGTTYEQYF TGTGCCAGCAGTTACCTCGGGGGGACAACCTACGAGCAGTACTTC TRBV6-5 . . TRBJ2-7
CASSRGTGELFF TGTGCCAGCAGCCGGGGGACCGGGGAGCTGTTTTTT TRBV11-3 . . TRBJ2-2